The sequence of this T cell receptor beta chain was determined in a study of Ad26.COV2.S vaccination and SARS-CoV-2 variants. Turning to the study itself: Ad26.COV2.S shots went into the muscle once or twice, 56 days apart. Study-level points and caveats: Vaccine recipients surpassed placebo recipients in spike-specific TCR breadth.

Sequenced by immunoSEQ multiplex PCR; TCRdb stores in-frame clones only, minus some. This sample carries more than 300,000 clones, approximately 86% of them seen once, and the ten largest clones take around 10%. Indicated treatment: over 15 received Ad26.COV2.S at low or high dose, single or two shots; roughly five received placebo; per-sample allocation not given. Material that was analyzed had been drawn on day 63 after the first vaccine or placebo injection. It was an adult aged 18-55 years in Boston who was the donor. The administered vaccine (an Ad26 vector) expressed Wuhan-strain SARS-CoV-2 spike. Note on this clone: The target antigen is unknown.

Sequencing was performed on peripheral blood, taken in a trial of Ad26.COV2.S vaccine versus placebo. This clonotype was obtained from a person aged 18-65 years who received the Ad26.COV2.S COVID-19 vaccine or a placebo.

CDR3 loop: CASSSISVGYGTDTQYF. The CDR3 nucleotides read TGCGCCAGCAGCTCGATATCGGTCGGGTATGGCACAGATACGCAGTATTTT. V usage is TRBV5-1 and J usage is TRBJ2-3; the D is unclear. V was cut by 3 bases and J by 1 base, with 18 bases left in between. Germline lookup yields CDR1 SGHRS and CDR2 YFSETQ. The CDR3 consists of 17 residues. The variable domain in full, with the rest retrieved from reference TRBV5-1 and TRBJ2-3, is KAGVTQTPRYLIKTRGQQVTLSCSPISGHRSVSWYQQTPGQGLQFLFEYFSETQRNKGNFPGRFSGRQFSNSRSEMNVSTLELGDSALYLCASSSISVGYGTDTQYFGPGTRLTVL.